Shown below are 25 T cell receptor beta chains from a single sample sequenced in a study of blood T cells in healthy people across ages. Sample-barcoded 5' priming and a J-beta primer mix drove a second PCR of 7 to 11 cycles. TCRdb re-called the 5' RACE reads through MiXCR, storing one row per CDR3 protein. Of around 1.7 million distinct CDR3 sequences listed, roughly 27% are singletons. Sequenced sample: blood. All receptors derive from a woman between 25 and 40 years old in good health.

The CDR3 region is CASSSGQGAKNIQYF. The CDR3, as DNA: TGCGCCAGCAGCTCGGGGCAAGGGGCCAAAAACATTCAGTACTTC. The rearrangement links TRBV5-1 to TRBJ2-4; the D gene could be TRBD1 or TRBD2 (5 bases each). Trimming left V 3 bases short and J 1 base short, with 11 bases between. There are 15 residues in the CDR3. Per germline, CDR1 SGHRS and CDR2 YFSETQ.

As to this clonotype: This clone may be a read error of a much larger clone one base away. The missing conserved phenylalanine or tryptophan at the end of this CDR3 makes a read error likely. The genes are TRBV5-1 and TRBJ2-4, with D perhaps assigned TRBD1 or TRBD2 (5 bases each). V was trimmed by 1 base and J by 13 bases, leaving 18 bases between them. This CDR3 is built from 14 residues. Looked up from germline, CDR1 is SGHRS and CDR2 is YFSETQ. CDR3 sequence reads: CASSLLSPGREQYC. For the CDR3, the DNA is TGCGCCAGCAGCTTGCTTTCCCCGGGGCGAGAGCAGTACTGC.

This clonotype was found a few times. CDR3 in amino acids: CASSSTGGVTEAFF. CDR3 DNA: TGTGCCAGCAGCTCCACAGGGGGGGTCACTGAAGCTTTCTTT. The rearrangement links TRBV13 to TRBJ1-1; 8 bases fit TRBD1. Germline V gene data show CDR1 as PRHDT and CDR2 as FYEKMQ (reference sequence). This CDR3 has 14 amino acids. V was clipped by 4 bases and J by 4 bases; unmatched bases: 5.

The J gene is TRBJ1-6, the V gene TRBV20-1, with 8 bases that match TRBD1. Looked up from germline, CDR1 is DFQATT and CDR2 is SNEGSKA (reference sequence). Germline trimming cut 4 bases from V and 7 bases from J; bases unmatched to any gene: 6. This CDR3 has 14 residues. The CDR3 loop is CSAILGQGNSPLHF. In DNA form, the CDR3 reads TGCAGTGCTATCCTTGGACAGGGAAATTCACCCCTCCACTTT.

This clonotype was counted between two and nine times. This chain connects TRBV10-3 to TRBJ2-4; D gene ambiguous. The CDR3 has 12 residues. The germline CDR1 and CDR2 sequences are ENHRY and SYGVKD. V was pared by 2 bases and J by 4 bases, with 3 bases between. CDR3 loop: CAISEQKNIQYF. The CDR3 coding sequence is TGTGCCATCAGTGAGCAGAAAAACATTCAGTACTTC.

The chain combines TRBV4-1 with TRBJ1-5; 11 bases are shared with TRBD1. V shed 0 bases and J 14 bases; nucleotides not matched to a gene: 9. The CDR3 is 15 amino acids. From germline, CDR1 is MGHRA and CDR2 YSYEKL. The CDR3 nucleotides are TGCGCCAGCAGCCAAGATACAGGGACAGGGGGGCGGAAGCATTTT. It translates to CASSQDTGTGGRKHF.

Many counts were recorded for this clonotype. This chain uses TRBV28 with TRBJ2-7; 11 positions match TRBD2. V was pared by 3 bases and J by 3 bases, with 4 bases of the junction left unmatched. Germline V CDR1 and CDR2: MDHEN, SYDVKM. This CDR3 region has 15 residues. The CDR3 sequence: CASSFPLAGDYEQYF. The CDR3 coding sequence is TGTGCCAGCAGTTTCCCACTAGCGGGGGACTACGAGCAGTACTTC. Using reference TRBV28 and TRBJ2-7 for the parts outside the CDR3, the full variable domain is DVKVTQSSRYLVKRTGEKVFLECVQDMDHENMFWYRQDPGLGLRLIYFSYDVKMKEKGDIPEGYSVSREKKERFSLILESASTNQTSMYLCASSFPLAGDYEQYFGPGTRLTVT.

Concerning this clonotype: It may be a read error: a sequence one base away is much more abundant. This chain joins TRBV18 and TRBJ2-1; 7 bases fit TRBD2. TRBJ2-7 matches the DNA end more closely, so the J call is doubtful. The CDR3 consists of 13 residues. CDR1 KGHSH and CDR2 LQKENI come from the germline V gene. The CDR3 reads CASSSYGGNEQYF. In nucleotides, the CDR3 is TGTGCCAGCTCATCGTACGGGGGGAATGAGCAGTACTTC.

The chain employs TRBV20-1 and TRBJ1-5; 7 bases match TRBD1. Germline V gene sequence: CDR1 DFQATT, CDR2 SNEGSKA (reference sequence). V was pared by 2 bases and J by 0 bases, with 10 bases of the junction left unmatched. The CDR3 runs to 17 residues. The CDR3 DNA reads TGCAGTGCTAGAACCGGGACAGTGGAGTATAGCAATCAGCCCCAGCATTTT. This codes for CSARTGTVEYSNQPQHF.

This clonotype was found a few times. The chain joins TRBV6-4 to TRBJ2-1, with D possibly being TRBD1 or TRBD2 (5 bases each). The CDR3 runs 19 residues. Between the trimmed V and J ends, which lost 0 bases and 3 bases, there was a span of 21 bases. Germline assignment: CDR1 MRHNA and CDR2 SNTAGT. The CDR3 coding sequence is TGTGCCAGCAGTGACTCGATCTACCGGGACCCAACCCTCTACAATGAGCAGTTCTTC. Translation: CASSDSIYRDPTLYNEQFF.

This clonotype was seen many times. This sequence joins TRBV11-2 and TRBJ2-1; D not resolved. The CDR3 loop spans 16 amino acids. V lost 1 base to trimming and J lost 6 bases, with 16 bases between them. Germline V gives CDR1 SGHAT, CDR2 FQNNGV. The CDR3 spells CASSLGFTSRFNEQFF. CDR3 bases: TGTGCCAGCAGCTTAGGGTTCACAAGCCGCTTCAATGAGCAGTTCTTC.

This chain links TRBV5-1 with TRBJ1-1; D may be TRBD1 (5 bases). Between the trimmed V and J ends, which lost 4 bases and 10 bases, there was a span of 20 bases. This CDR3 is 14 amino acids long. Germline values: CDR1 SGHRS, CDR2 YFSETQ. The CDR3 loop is CASSPRDGGRGAFF. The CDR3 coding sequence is TGCGCCAGCAGCCCCCGGGACGGTGGTAGGGGAGCTTTCTTT.

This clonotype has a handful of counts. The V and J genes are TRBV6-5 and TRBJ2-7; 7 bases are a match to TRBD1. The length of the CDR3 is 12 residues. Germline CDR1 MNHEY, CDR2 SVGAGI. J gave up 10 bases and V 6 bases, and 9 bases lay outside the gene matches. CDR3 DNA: TGTGCCAGCAGGGAACTGACAGGGCCACAGTACTTC. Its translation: CASRELTGPQYF.

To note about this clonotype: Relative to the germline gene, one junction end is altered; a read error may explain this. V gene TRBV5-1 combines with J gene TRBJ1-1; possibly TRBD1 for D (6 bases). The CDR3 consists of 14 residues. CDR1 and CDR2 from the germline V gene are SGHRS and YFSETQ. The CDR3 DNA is TGCACCAGCAGCACCTTTCGGGACACGTATGAAGCTTTCTTT. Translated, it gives CTSSTFRDTYEAFF.

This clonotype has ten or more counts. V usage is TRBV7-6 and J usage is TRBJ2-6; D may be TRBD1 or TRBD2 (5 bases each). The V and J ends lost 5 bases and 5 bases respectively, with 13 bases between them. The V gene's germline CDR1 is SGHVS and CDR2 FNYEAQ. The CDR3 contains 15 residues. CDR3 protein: CASSEERGRANVLTF. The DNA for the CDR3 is TGTGCCAGCAGCGAGGAGAGGGGTAGGGCCAACGTCCTGACTTTC.

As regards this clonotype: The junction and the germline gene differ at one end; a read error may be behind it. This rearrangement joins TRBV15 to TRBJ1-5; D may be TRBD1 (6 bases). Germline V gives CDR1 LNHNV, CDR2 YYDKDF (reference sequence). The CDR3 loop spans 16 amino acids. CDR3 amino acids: CTTSRDWRGARQPQHF. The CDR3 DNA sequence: TGTACCACCAGCAGAGATTGGAGGGGGGCCCGTCAGCCCCAGCATTTT. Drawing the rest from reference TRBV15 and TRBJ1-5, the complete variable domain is DAMVIQNPRYQVTQFGKPVTLSCSQTLNHNVMYWYQQKSSQAPKLLFHYYDKDFNNEADTPDNFQSRRPNTSFCFLDIRSPGLGDTAMYLCTTSRDWRGARQPQHFGDGTRLSIL.

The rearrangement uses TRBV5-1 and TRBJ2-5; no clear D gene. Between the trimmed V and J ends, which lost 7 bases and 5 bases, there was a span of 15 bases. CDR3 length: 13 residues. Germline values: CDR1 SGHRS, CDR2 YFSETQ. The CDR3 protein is CASQPWGGETQYF. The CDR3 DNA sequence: TGCGCCAGCCAGCCGTGGGGTGGGGAGACCCAGTACTTC. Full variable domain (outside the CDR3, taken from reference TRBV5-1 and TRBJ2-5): KAGVTQTPRYLIKTRGQQVTLSCSPISGHRSVSWYQQTPGQGLQFLFEYFSETQRNKGNFPGRFSGRQFSNSRSEMNVSTLELGDSALYLCASQPWGGETQYFGPGTRLLVL.

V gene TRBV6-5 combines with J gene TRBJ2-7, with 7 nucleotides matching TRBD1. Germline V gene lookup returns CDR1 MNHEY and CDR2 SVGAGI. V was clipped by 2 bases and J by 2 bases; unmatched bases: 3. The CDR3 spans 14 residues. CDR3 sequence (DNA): TGTGCCAGCAGTTACGCCGACAGGGCCTACGAGCAGTACTTC. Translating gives CASSYADRAYEQYF.

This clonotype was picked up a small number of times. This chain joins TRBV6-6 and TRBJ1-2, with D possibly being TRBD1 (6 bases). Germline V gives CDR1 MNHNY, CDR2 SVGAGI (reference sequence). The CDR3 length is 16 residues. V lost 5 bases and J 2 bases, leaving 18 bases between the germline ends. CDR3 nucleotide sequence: TGTGCCAGCAGTCCTGACACGGGGGGGGCAAACTATGGCTACACCTTC. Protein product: CASSPDTGGANYGYTF.

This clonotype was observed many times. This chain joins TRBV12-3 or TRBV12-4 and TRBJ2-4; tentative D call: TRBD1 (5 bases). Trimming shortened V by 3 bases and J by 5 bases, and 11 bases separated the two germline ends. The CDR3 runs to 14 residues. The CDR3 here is CASSFAGKENIQYF. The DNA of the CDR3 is TGTGCCAGCAGTTTCGCAGGGAAGGAAAACATTCAGTACTTC.

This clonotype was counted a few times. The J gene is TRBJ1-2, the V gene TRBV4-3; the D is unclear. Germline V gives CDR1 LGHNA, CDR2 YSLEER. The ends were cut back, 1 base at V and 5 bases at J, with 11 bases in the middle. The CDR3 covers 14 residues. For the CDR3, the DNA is TGCGCCAGCAGCCAAGTACAGAGTAATTATGGCTACACCTTC. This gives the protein CASSQVQSNYGYTF.

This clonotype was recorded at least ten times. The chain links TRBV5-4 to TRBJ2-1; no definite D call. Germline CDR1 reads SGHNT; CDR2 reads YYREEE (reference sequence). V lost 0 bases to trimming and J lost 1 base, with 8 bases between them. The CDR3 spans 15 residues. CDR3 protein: CASSLAYSSYNEQFF. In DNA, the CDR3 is TGTGCCAGCAGCTTGGCCTACTCTTCCTACAATGAGCAGTTCTTC.

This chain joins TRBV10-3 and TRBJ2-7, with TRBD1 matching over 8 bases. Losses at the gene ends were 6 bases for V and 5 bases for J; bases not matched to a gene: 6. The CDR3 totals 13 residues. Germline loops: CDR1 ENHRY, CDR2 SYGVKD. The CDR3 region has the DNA TGTGCCATCAGCGACAGGGGAACGGACGAGCAGTACTTC. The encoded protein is CAISDRGTDEQYF.

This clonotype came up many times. For the CDR3, the DNA is TGTGCCAGCTCCTCCTCCACGGGGCTAGGCACGTCCTACAATGAGCAGTTCTTC. Amino acid sequence: CASSSSTGLGTSYNEQFF. J is TRBJ2-1 and V is TRBV28; tentatively, D is TRBD1 or TRBD2 (5 bases each). This CDR3 has 18 residues. V was trimmed by 8 bases and J by 1 base, leaving 24 bases between them. The germline V gene has CDR1 MDHEN and CDR2 SYDVKM.

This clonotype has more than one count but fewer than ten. The chain's CDR3 is CASSSSGTSFYEQFF. In DNA, the CDR3 is TGCGCCAGCAGCTCGTCCGGGACTAGCTTCTATGAGCAGTTCTTC. V gene TRBV5-1 combines with J gene TRBJ2-1; 9 nucleotides match TRBD2. CDR1 and CDR2 (germline): SGHRS, YFSETQ. CDR3 length: 15 residues. Trimming removed 3 bases from V and 8 bases from J; junction bases left unmatched: 9.